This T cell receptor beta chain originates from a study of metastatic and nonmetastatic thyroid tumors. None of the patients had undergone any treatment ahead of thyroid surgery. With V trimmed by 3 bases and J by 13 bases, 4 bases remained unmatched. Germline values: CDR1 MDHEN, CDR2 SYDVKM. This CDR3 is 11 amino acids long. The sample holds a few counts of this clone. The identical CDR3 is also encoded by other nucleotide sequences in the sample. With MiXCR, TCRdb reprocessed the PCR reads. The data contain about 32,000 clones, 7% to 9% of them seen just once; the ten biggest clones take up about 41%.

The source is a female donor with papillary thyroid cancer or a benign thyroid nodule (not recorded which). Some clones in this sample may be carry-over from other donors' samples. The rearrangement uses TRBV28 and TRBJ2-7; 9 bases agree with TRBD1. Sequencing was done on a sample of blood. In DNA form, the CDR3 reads TGTGCCAGCAGTTTGGGACAGGGTTCTTACTTC. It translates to CASSLGQGSYF.